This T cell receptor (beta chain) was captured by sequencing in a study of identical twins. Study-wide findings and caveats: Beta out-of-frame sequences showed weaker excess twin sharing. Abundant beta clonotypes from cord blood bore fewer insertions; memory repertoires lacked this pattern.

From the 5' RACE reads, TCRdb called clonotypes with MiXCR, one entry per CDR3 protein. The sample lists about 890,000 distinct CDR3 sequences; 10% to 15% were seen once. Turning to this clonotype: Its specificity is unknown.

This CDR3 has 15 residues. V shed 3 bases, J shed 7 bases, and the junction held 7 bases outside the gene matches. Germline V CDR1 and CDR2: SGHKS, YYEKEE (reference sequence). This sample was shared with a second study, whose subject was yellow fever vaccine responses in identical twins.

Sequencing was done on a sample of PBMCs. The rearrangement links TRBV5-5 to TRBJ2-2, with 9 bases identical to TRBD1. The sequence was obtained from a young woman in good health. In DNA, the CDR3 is TGTGCCAGCAGCTCCGGGACAGGGTTGGGCGGGGAGCTGTTTTTT. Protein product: CASSSGTGLGGELFF.